The present entry profiles one T cell receptor beta chain with its context. It lacks a known antigen. Per-base qualities were not stored, and no clone one base away is much larger. The sequencing machine was an Illumina HiSeq 1500. TCRdb reran the public reads through fastp at Q25 and MiXCR, keeping productive beta chains. Each entry merges the rows of one CDR3 protein and shows their most common DNA and genes. The sample yields about 140,000 distinct CDR3 sequences; approximately 30% were counted once. The leading ten clones occupy roughly half of the sample. The data stem from a study of T cell repertoires in cytomegalovirus infection (dated by TCRdb to between 2018 and 2020). For the wider study: Alongside well-studied HLA-B-restricted epitopes, the peptide stimulations were aimed at recently identified HLA-C-restricted CMV epitopes, whose presentation resists viral immunomodulation. Donor HLA type was relevant to the analysis, because carriage of CMV infection together with the matching HLA type was indicated by public TCR beta signatures. Overall results and qualifications from the work: In both this cohort and an independent roughly 350-donor cohort, the cumulative frequency of public TCR beta family members distinguished carriers of CMV infection plus the relevant HLA type. The ex vivo response was dominated by HLA-C-restricted CMV-specific TCR beta clonotypes, and the single most frequent clonotype in two of eight donors was supplied by these HLA-C-restricted clonotypes.

The cysteine opens and the phenylalanine closes a CDR3 of 15 amino acids. Only the CDR3 region is kept as DNA, spanning 45 bases read in frame from base 1. V is cut by 4 bases and J by 9 bases, and the space between the germline ends is 19 bases. CDR1 and CDR2 (SEHNR, FQNEAQ) derive from the germline V gene (reference sequence). The treatment or condition label here, explained by the study, means: in vitro stimulation with specific CMV peptide epitopes to enrich CMV-specific T cells. This TCR came from a human donor in good health (CMV status not recorded). Some clones in this sample may be carry-over from other donors' samples. The V gene is TRBV7-9 and the J gene is TRBJ2-1, with no confident D gene call. Sequenced material: CD8+ T cells from cultured PBMCs, taken from culture after CMV antigen stimulation. The nucleotide sequence reads TGTGCCAGCAGCTCTGCACGGTGGAAACACGGTGAGCAGTTCTTC. This encodes CASSSARWKHGEQFF.